This is a list of T cell receptor beta chains from one sample in a study of regulatory T cells in long-lasting Graves disease. TCRdb processed the multiplex PCR reads anew with MiXCR; each CDR3 protein has one entry. The sample carries around 500,000 distinct CDR3 sequences, about 12% recorded once. This sample also belongs to another study, concerning T cells in Graves' hyperthyroidism and ophthalmopathy.

The specimen comprised peripheral blood mononuclear cells (PBMCs), sampled at new diagnosis, from a patient treated with antithyroid drugs. These receptors all stem from a woman aged 25 to 45 with Graves disease. Each CDR3 is given with its conserved first and last residue. D genes are given only for firm matches. Clone size appears in some rows only: once, few, many, or a class for an expanded clone.

v_call: TRBV6-2/TRBV6-3
d_call: TRBD2
cdr3_length: 15
j_call: TRBJ2-7
clone_size: many
cdr3_nt: TGTGCCAGCCAAGCTCGGGAGCGGGACTCCTACGAGCAGTACTTC
cdr3_aa: CASQARERDSYEQYF

v_call: TRBV18
d_call: TRBD2
cdr3_length: 17
j_call: TRBJ2-1
clone_size: few
cdr3_nt: TGTGCCAGCTCCCAAAGGAGGAGGGAGGGGATATCCAATGAGCAGTTCTTC
cdr3_aa: CASSQRRREGISNEQFF

v_call: TRBV20-1
d_call: -
cdr3_length: 16
j_call: TRBJ2-1
clone_size: many
cdr3_nt: TGCAGTGCTAGAGATCGATGGGCCCGCGCCTACAATGAGCAGTTCTTC
cdr3_aa: CSARDRWARAYNEQFF

v_call: TRBV20-1
d_call: -
cdr3_length: 14
j_call: TRBJ2-7
clone_size: many
cdr3_nt: TGCAGTGCTAGAGGAGGGACCAGCTCCTACGAGCAGTACTTC
cdr3_aa: CSARGGTSSYEQYF

v_call: TRBV9
d_call: TRBD1
cdr3_length: 14
j_call: TRBJ2-7
clone_size: few
cdr3_nt: TGTGCCAGCAGCGTAGGGGACAGCACCTACGAGCAGTACTTC
cdr3_aa: CASSVGDSTYEQYF

v_call: TRBV6-9
d_call: -
cdr3_length: 13
j_call: TRBJ1-1
clone_size: many
cdr3_nt: TGTGCCAGCAGTTACTCAACAAGCACTGAAGCTTTCTTT
cdr3_aa: CASSYSTSTEAFF

v_call: TRBV6-2/TRBV6-3
d_call: -
cdr3_length: 16
j_call: TRBJ2-1
clone_size: many
cdr3_nt: TGTGCCAGCAGTCAGGGACTTCCCCCTCGGAAGTATGAGCAGTTCTTC
cdr3_aa: CASSQGLPPRKYEQFF

v_call: TRBV10-3
d_call: -
cdr3_length: 13
j_call: TRBJ2-5
clone_size: many
cdr3_nt: TGTGCCATCAGAATCCACGAAAGAGAGACCCAGTACTTC
cdr3_aa: CAIRIHERETQYF

v_call: TRBV28
d_call: -
cdr3_length: 15
j_call: TRBJ1-5
clone_size: many
cdr3_nt: TGTGCCAGCAGTTCACCCGGGACCACCCATCAGCCCCAGCATTTT
cdr3_aa: CASSSPGTTHQPQHF

v_call: TRBV4-1
d_call: TRBD1
cdr3_length: 21
j_call: TRBJ1-5
clone_size: -
cdr3_nt: TGCGCCAGCAGCCAAGACACGGGGGGAGTTGGACAGGGGAATAGCAATCAGCCCCAGCATTTT
cdr3_aa: CASSQDTGGVGQGNSNQPQHF

v_call: TRBV28
d_call: TRBD1
cdr3_length: 14
j_call: TRBJ1-6
clone_size: many
cdr3_nt: TGTGCCAGCAGTCTGGGACAGGGAAAGGCACCCCTCCACTTT
cdr3_aa: CASSLGQGKAPLHF

v_call: TRBV19
d_call: -
cdr3_length: 12
j_call: TRBJ2-1
clone_size: few
cdr3_nt: TGTGCCAGTAGTGGATTGGATTATGAGCAGTTCTTC
cdr3_aa: CASSGLDYEQFF

v_call: TRBV4-2
d_call: -
cdr3_length: 15
j_call: TRBJ2-7
clone_size: -
cdr3_nt: TGTGCCAGCAGCCAAGCCACGGGAGATCTCTACGAGCAGTACTTC
cdr3_aa: CASSQATGDLYEQYF

v_call: TRBV29-1
d_call: TRBD1
cdr3_length: 13
j_call: TRBJ1-1
clone_size: many
cdr3_nt: TGCAGCGCCAAGGGACAGATTGGGACTGAAGCTTTCTTT
cdr3_aa: CSAKGQIGTEAFF

v_call: TRBV30
d_call: -
cdr3_length: 14
j_call: TRBJ1-5
clone_size: many
cdr3_nt: TGTGCCTGGAGTGTGGGGAATAGCAATCAGCCCCAGCATTTT
cdr3_aa: CAWSVGNSNQPQHF

v_call: TRBV3-1
d_call: TRBD1
cdr3_length: 15
j_call: TRBJ1-4
clone_size: many
cdr3_nt: TGTGCCAGCTCTCCTTGGACAGGGGCTAATGAAAAACTGTTTTTT
cdr3_aa: CASSPWTGANEKLFF

v_call: TRBV28
d_call: TRBD2
cdr3_length: 16
j_call: TRBJ2-3
clone_size: -
cdr3_nt: TGTGCCAGCAGCACTCGGACTAGCGGGGGCACAGATACGCAGTATTTT
cdr3_aa: CASSTRTSGGTDTQYF

v_call: TRBV10-3
d_call: -
cdr3_length: 15
j_call: TRBJ1-2
clone_size: few
cdr3_nt: TGTGCCATCAGTGAAGGAGTCGATTCGATCTATGGCTACACCTTC
cdr3_aa: CAISEGVDSIYGYTF

v_call: TRBV9
d_call: TRBD2
cdr3_length: 14
j_call: TRBJ2-1
clone_size: many
cdr3_nt: TGTGCCAGCAGCGTAGGCGGGAGGGTCCATGAGCAGTTCTTC
cdr3_aa: CASSVGGRVHEQFF

v_call: TRBV20-1
d_call: TRBD2
cdr3_length: 15
j_call: TRBJ2-1
clone_size: many
cdr3_nt: TGCAGTGCTAAACCGACTAGCTTCGCTTACAATGAGCAGTTCTTC
cdr3_aa: CSAKPTSFAYNEQFF

v_call: TRBV20-1
d_call: TRBD1
cdr3_length: 12
j_call: TRBJ2-7
clone_size: -
cdr3_nt: TGCAGTGCGTACAGGGGCCCCCACGAGCAGTACTTC
cdr3_aa: CSAYRGPHEQYF

v_call: TRBV20-1
d_call: -
cdr3_length: 12
j_call: TRBJ2-7
clone_size: few
cdr3_nt: TGCAGTGCGAAGGGGGGGCCCTCCGAGCAGTACTTC
cdr3_aa: CSAKGGPSEQYF

v_call: TRBV29-1
d_call: -
cdr3_length: 12
j_call: TRBJ2-2
clone_size: few
cdr3_nt: TGCAGCGTTGGGGCTAGCTCGGGGGAGCTGTTTTTT
cdr3_aa: CSVGASSGELFF

v_call: TRBV24-1
d_call: -
cdr3_length: 15
j_call: TRBJ2-7
clone_size: many
cdr3_nt: TGTGCCACCGCAGGCCCGACGAGGATATACGGGGAGCAGTACTTC
cdr3_aa: CATAGPTRIYGEQYF

v_call: TRBV9
d_call: -
cdr3_length: 15
j_call: TRBJ2-6
clone_size: -
cdr3_nt: TGTGCCAGCGAGGGGGGGGGCGCTGGGGCCAACGTCCTGACTTTC
cdr3_aa: CASEGGGAGANVLTF

v_call: TRBV7-9
d_call: -
cdr3_length: 19
j_call: TRBJ2-6
clone_size: many
cdr3_nt: TGTGCCAGCAGCCCTCGCGTGGGGGGCGTCCCTGTTTGGGCCAACGTCCTGACTTTC
cdr3_aa: CASSPRVGGVPVWANVLTF

v_call: TRBV9
d_call: TRBD2
cdr3_length: 14
j_call: TRBJ2-5
clone_size: many
cdr3_nt: TGTGCCAGCAGCCCAGTAGCGGGAGCAGAGACCCAGTACTTC
cdr3_aa: CASSPVAGAETQYF

v_call: TRBV19
d_call: -
cdr3_length: 14
j_call: TRBJ1-1
clone_size: many
cdr3_nt: TGTGCCAGTAGTACCCTACCGGGGGGCCCTGAAGCTTTCTTT
cdr3_aa: CASSTLPGGPEAFF

v_call: TRBV28
d_call: -
cdr3_length: 16
j_call: TRBJ2-7
clone_size: many
cdr3_nt: TGTGCCAGCACCTCCTTCGGGCAGGGAAAAATCTACGAGCAGTACTTC
cdr3_aa: CASTSFGQGKIYEQYF

v_call: TRBV11-2
d_call: TRBD2
cdr3_length: 15
j_call: TRBJ2-3
clone_size: -
cdr3_nt: TGTGCCAGCAGCTTACGCGGGAGGTACACAGATACGCAGTATTTT
cdr3_aa: CASSLRGRYTDTQYF

v_call: TRBV29-1
d_call: -
cdr3_length: 13
j_call: TRBJ2-1
clone_size: -
cdr3_nt: TGCAGCGTACAGTGGGCACAGAACCTTGAGCAGTTCTTC
cdr3_aa: CSVQWAQNLEQFF

v_call: TRBV2
d_call: -
cdr3_length: 14
j_call: TRBJ1-2
clone_size: many
cdr3_nt: TGTGCCAGCAGTGTAAGACCAGCTAACTATGGCTACACCTTC
cdr3_aa: CASSVRPANYGYTF

v_call: TRBV2
d_call: TRBD1
cdr3_length: 12
j_call: TRBJ1-2
clone_size: many
cdr3_nt: TGTGCCAGCAGTTACACAGGGGATGGCTACACCTTC
cdr3_aa: CASSYTGDGYTF

v_call: TRBV2
d_call: -
cdr3_length: 13
j_call: TRBJ1-5
clone_size: many
cdr3_nt: TGTGCCAGCAGTAAGGCCCTCAATCAGCCCCAGCATTTT
cdr3_aa: CASSKALNQPQHF

v_call: TRBV2
d_call: TRBD1
cdr3_length: 13
j_call: TRBJ1-5
clone_size: many
cdr3_nt: TGTGCCAGCAGTGGACAGGGGGCTCAGCCCCAGCATTTT
cdr3_aa: CASSGQGAQPQHF

v_call: TRBV11-2
d_call: -
cdr3_length: 17
j_call: TRBJ2-2
clone_size: many
cdr3_nt: TGTGCCAGCAGCTCATCAGGGGGGCTCCCGAACACCGGGGAGCTGTTTTTT
cdr3_aa: CASSSSGGLPNTGELFF

v_call: TRBV24-1
d_call: TRBD2
cdr3_length: 18
j_call: TRBJ2-1
clone_size: -
cdr3_nt: TGTGCCACCAGTGATCATCCGGGGACTAGCGGGAGTCTCAATGAGCAGTTCTTC
cdr3_aa: CATSDHPGTSGSLNEQFF